Presented here are 18 T cell receptor beta chains from one specimen sequenced in a study of blood T cell repertoires in COVID-19. Measured with immunoSEQ multiplex PCR; TCRdb has only the in-frame clones, and not every one. The sample has over 150,000 clones; 80% to 85% are singletons. The sample consisted of peripheral blood. These receptors all come from a man younger than 30 with active or convalescent COVID-19.

This clone was counted between two and nine times. This rearrangement joins TRBV4-2 to TRBJ2-1; no reliable D call. Germline V gene lookup returns CDR1 LGHNA and CDR2 YNFKEQ. V gave up 1 base and J gave up 5 bases, with 3 bases separating them. The CDR3 length is 12 residues. The CDR3 nucleotides read TGTGCCAGCAGCCAAGTTAACAATGAGCAGTTCTTC. Protein product: CASSQVNNEQFF.

This clone was detected only a few times. This chain joins TRBV7-3 and TRBJ2-1, with a weak D call TRBD2 (6 bases). This CDR3 contains 14 residues. Germline V lookup: CDR1 SGHTA, CDR2 FQGTGA. Trimming took 1 base from V and 6 from J, leaving 10 bases between them. The CDR3 spells CASSLSGASNEQFF. The CDR3 DNA is TGTGCCAGCAGCTTAAGCGGGGCCTCCAATGAGCAGTTCTTC.

This chain uses TRBV4-1 with TRBJ2-3; no clear D. V gave up 4 bases and J gave up 2 bases, with 4 bases separating them. The CDR3 extends over 12 amino acids. Germline V gene lookup returns CDR1 MGHRA and CDR2 YSYEKL. CDR3 sequence reads: CASSLNTDTQYF. DNA for the CDR3: TGCGCCAGCAGCCTTAACACAGATACGCAGTATTTT.

This clone was observed at least ten times. The chain employs TRBV3-1 (or the pseudogene TRBV3-2) and TRBJ2-3, with 8 bases matching TRBD2. CDR3 length: 16 amino acids. The V and J ends lost 4 bases and 1 base, in that order; junction bases with no gene match: 7. The V gene's germline CDR1 is LGHDT and CDR2 YNNKEL (reference sequence). The CDR3 bases are TGTGCCAGCAGCCGCGCCGGGGGGGCGGGCACAGATACGCAGTATTTT. Encoded protein: CASSRAGGAGTDTQYF.

The rearrangement joins TRBV2 to TRBJ2-3; 9 positions match TRBD2. Trimming cost V 5 bases and J 4 bases; bases outside gene matches: 16. Germline V gene data show CDR1 as SNHLY and CDR2 as FYNNEI. This CDR3 region has 18 residues. The CDR3: CASSTPSNSGSVADTQYF. In nucleotides, the CDR3 is TGTGCCAGCAGTACTCCCTCTAATAGCGGGAGCGTGGCAGATACGCAGTATTTT.

The chain employs TRBV18 and TRBJ2-3, with TRBD1 identical over 11 bases. This CDR3 has 18 amino acids. Germline trimming cut 3 bases from V and 1 base from J; bases unmatched to any gene: 9. Germline-derived CDR1 and CDR2 are KGHSH and LQKENI. CDR3 protein: CASSPGTGGGIGTDTQYF. The DNA of the CDR3 is TGTGCCAGCTCACCGGGGACAGGGGGAGGCATCGGCACAGATACGCAGTATTTT.

This clone came up a few times. This chain joins TRBV19 and TRBJ2-2; TRBD1 matches 7 bases. Germline-derived CDR1 and CDR2 are LNHDA and SQIVND (reference sequence). The length of the CDR3 is 17 residues. V shed 4 bases and J 0 bases; nucleotides not matched to a gene: 8. CDR3 protein: CASSNDLQGANTGELFF. Written as DNA, the CDR3 is TGTGCCAGTAGTAACGATCTTCAGGGGGCGAACACCGGGGAGCTGTTTTTT.

The chain couples TRBV11-2 to TRBJ2-3; TRBD1 agrees at 10 bases. With V trimmed by 1 base and J by 4 bases, 11 bases remained unmatched. This CDR3 comprises 18 residues. Germline CDR1 is SGHAT and CDR2 is FQNNGV. As DNA, the CDR3 is TGTGCCAGCAGCTTAGTCACGCCCCGGGACAGGGGTGCAGATACGCAGTATTTT. The encoded protein is CASSLVTPRDRGADTQYF.

This clone was counted a few times. J is TRBJ1-6 and V is TRBV28; 7 bases fit TRBD1. The CDR3 has 16 amino acids. Trimming took 4 bases from V and 7 from J; bases not matched to a gene: 10. Germline assignment: CDR1 MDHEN and CDR2 SYDVKM. Written as DNA, the CDR3 is TGTGCCAGCAGTTCACTGAAAACAGGGGTCAATTCACCCCTCCACTTT. Amino acids: CASSSLKTGVNSPLHF.

This clone was detected only a few times. The chain combines TRBV7-2 with TRBJ2-7, with 7 bases identical to TRBD2. The V gene's germline CDR1 is SGHTA and CDR2 FQGNSA. This CDR3 has 16 residues. V lost 1 base and J lost 1; bases outside the gene matches: 7. CDR3 nucleotide sequence: TGTGCCAGCAGCTTAGTGGGCGGGAGAGTATCCTACGAGCAGTACTTC. This translates into CASSLVGGRVSYEQYF.

This clone was seen a few times. The rearrangement links TRBV6-1 to TRBJ1-1; 8 bases line up with TRBD1. CDR3 length: 13 residues. The junction had 0 bases not matched to a gene; V was cut back by 3 bases and J by 3 bases. Germline V gene data show CDR1 as MNHNS and CDR2 as SASEGT. The CDR3 bases are TGTGCCAGCAGTGACAGGGGGCACACTGAAGCTTTCTTT. Translation: CASSDRGHTEAFF.

In its sample, this clone was seen a few times. The J gene is TRBJ1-1, the V gene TRBV10-3; no reliable D call. Germline assignment: CDR1 ENHRY and CDR2 SYGVKD. Trimming shortened V by 3 bases and J by 1 base, and 9 bases separated the two germline ends. This CDR3 region has 14 residues. The CDR3 DNA follows: TGTGCCATCAGTGAAGCGGTTCAGAACACTGAAGCTTTCTTT. Translated: CAISEAVQNTEAFF.

The chain combines TRBV18 with TRBJ2-7, with 7 bases lining up with TRBD1. Germline values: CDR1 KGHSH, CDR2 LQKENI. V lost 3 bases to trimming and J lost 7 bases; unmatched junction nucleotides: 12. This CDR3 spans 15 amino acids. CDR3 region: CASSPDGTASWEQYF. The CDR3 coding sequence is TGTGCCAGCTCACCGGATGGGACAGCCTCCTGGGAGCAGTACTTC.

This chain connects TRBV5-1 to TRBJ1-1, with 9 bases fitting TRBD1. V lost 0 bases to trimming and J lost 5 bases; unmatched junction nucleotides: 2. In germline, CDR1 is SGHRS, CDR2 YFSETQ. The CDR3 is 14 amino acids. CDR3 DNA: TGCGCCAGCAGCTTGGACAGGGGGCGGACTGAAGCTTTCTTT. Translating gives CASSLDRGRTEAFF.

This clone showed up just once. The V and J genes are TRBV6-1 and TRBJ2-3, with a possible D match to TRBD1 (5 bases). With 2 bases removed from V and 8 bases from J, the gap between germline ends came to 14 bases. Germline loops: CDR1 MNHNS, CDR2 SASEGT. The length of the CDR3 is 14 residues. The CDR3 here is CASSERGTLGTQYF. The DNA of the CDR3 is TGTGCCAGCAGTGAAAGGGGTACCCTGGGTACGCAGTATTTT.

The chain joins TRBV3-1 (or the pseudogene TRBV3-2) to TRBJ1-1; no clear D. The V end was cut by 4 bases, the J end by 4 bases, with 10 bases between. Germline lookup yields CDR1 LGHDT and CDR2 YNNKEL (reference sequence). The CDR3 spans 13 residues. The CDR3 here is CASSRESVTEAFF. The CDR3 coding sequence is TGTGCCAGCAGCCGGGAGTCTGTCACTGAAGCTTTCTTT.

This chain connects TRBV7-2 to TRBJ2-5; possible D gene TRBD1, 6 bases. The germline gives CDR1 SGHTA, CDR2 FQGNSA. Trimming stripped 5 bases from V and 5 bases from J, with 24 bases between. This CDR3 contains 17 residues. CDR3 sequence (DNA): TGTGCCAGCAGCCCTAACCCGGGACAAATTTCCGGGGAGACCCAGTACTTC. Translation gives CASSPNPGQISGETQYF. Looking up the rest from reference TRBV7-2 and TRBJ2-5 gives the full variable domain: GAGVSQSPSNKVTEKGKDVELRCDPISGHTALYWYRQSLGQGLEFLIYFQGNSAPDKSGLPSDRFSAERTGGSVSTLTIQRTQQEDSAVYLCASSPNPGQISGETQYFGPGTRLLVL.

This rearrangement joins TRBV9 to TRBJ2-3, with D possibly TRBD2 on 6 matching bases. Trimming left V 5 bases short and J 4 bases short, with 14 bases between. Germline CDR1 is SGDLS and CDR2 is YYNGEE. The CDR3 covers 14 residues. The DNA of the CDR3 is TGTGCCAGCAGTTACGGGAGAAACGCAGATACGCAGTATTTT. Protein product: CASSYGRNADTQYF.